This T cell receptor (beta chain) was found in a study of graft-versus-host responses after intestinal transplantation. Overall study results and limits: The study associated peak circulating GvH clone levels with early post-transplant HvG declines.

This clone appeared a few times. Trimming stripped 1 base from V and 5 bases from J, with 11 bases between. Germline-derived CDR1 and CDR2 are SEHNR and FQNEAQ (reference sequence). The CDR3 covers 14 residues. Irradiated, violet-dye-labeled stimulator cells, about 200,000 in number, were plated with about 200,000 CFSE-labeled responder cells. TCRdb's copy holds only in-frame clones and misses some; the assay was immunoSEQ multiplex PCR. The repertoire holds about 9,500 clones, with around 27% as singletons. This receptor was taken from a human patient who received an intestinal transplant. The V and J genes are TRBV7-9 and TRBJ2-5; a weak D match, TRBD2 (5 bases). This specimen consisted of alloreactive CD4+ T cells from a mixed lymphocyte reaction culture, obtained before intestinal transplant. Documented subset: CFSE-low proliferating T cells sorted from roughly six-day pre-transplant mixed lymphocyte reaction (GvH or HvG direction). The chain's CDR3 is CASSLVVRGETQYF. CDR3 DNA: TGTGCCAGCAGCTTAGTGGTTCGGGGTGAGACCCAGTACTTC.